These T cell receptor beta chains were read from a single sample in a study of cytomegalovirus exposure and HLA in healthy donors. The method was immunoSEQ multiplex PCR; TCRdb's version includes in-frame clones alone and lacks a portion of them. The sample carries around 100,000 clones, around 74% recorded once. The sample comprised PBMCs. Receptors were obtained from a man aged 25 to 40 in good health and CMV-seropositive. Both conserved end residues are part of each CDR3. Each record gives: D gene, clone size, V gene, J gene, CDR3 DNA, CDR3 protein. The D gene is left open where the match is weak. Only some rows state a clone size, as once, few, many or a class for expanded clones.

>-|-|TRBV5-1|TRBJ1-4
TGCGCCAGCAGCTTGGACAGTCCTAATGAAAAACTGTTTTTT
CASSLDSPNEKLFF
>TRBD1|once|TRBV18|TRBJ1-1
TGTGCCAGCTCGGGGCAGGGGGGCACTGAAGCTTTCTTT
CASSGQGGTEAFF
>-|-|TRBV7-2|TRBJ2-5
TGTGCCAGCAGCGGGGGCGCTGCGAATCAAGAGACCCAGTACTTC
CASSGGAANQETQYF
>TRBD1|-|TRBV18|TRBJ2-7
TGTGCCAGCTCGTCAGGGGGCAGGGGCTACGAGCAGTACTTC
CASSSGGRGYEQYF
>-|-|TRBV2|TRBJ2-7
TGTGCCAGCAGTGAAACAGGGTACTTCGTGGAGCAGTACTTC
CASSETGYFVEQYF
>-|few|TRBV13|TRBJ1-4
TGTGCCAGCAGCTTGGGACTGTTGAATGAAAAACTGTTTTTT
CASSLGLLNEKLFF
>-|-|TRBV10-3|TRBJ1-1
TGTGCCATCAGAAGGGGGGGGTCTGAAGCTTTCTTT
CAIRRGGSEAFF
>-|-|TRBV7-9|TRBJ2-7
TGTGCCAGCAGCTTAGCAGTCGGGGTCTCCTACGAGCAGTACTTC
CASSLAVGVSYEQYF
>-|-|TRBV29-1|TRBJ2-1
TGCAGCGTAGCGGTAACCTCCAATGAGCAGTTCTTC
CSVAVTSNEQFF
>TRBD2|once|TRBV5-1|TRBJ2-5
TGCGCCAGCAGCTTGGATTTCCTAGCGGGGGAGCAGCAAGAGACCCAGTACTTC
CASSLDFLAGEQQETQYF
>TRBD1|-|TRBV29-1|TRBJ1-2
TGCAGCGTACTCAGACAGGGTGATAGTCTTAGCTATGGCTACCCCTTC
CSVLRQGDSLSYGYPF
>TRBD1|-|TRBV11-2|TRBJ2-5
TGTGCCAGCAGCCCGTACCCCCTACAGGGGACCCAAGAGACCCAGTACTTC
CASSPYPLQGTQETQYF
>TRBD1|once|TRBV5-6|TRBJ2-7
TGTGCCAGCAGCCCAGGAGGGACAGGGTTTTACGAGCAGTACTTC
CASSPGGTGFYEQYF
>-|few|TRBV7-9|TRBJ1-1
TGTGCCAGCAGTAGTTGGAACACTGAAGCTTTCTTT
CASSSWNTEAFF
>-|once|TRBV28|TRBJ1-5
TGTGCCAGCAGTTTCAGCGAGAGCAATCAGCCCCAGCATTTT
CASSFSESNQPQHF
>-|once|TRBV30|TRBJ1-1
TGTGCCTGGAGTGTTTTAGGGGTGAACACTGAAGCTTTCTTT
CAWSVLGVNTEAFF
>-|-|TRBV6-6|TRBJ2-7
TGTGCCAGCAGTTACTTTGACAGGATCGACGAGCAGTACTTC
CASSYFDRIDEQYF
>-|-|TRBV4-3|TRBJ1-2
TGCGCCAGCAGCCCAGCTGGGGGGGGCTTTGGCTATGGCTACACCTTC
CASSPAGGGFGYGYTF
>TRBD1|-|TRBV7-8|TRBJ1-2
TGTGCCAGCAGCCGAGACAGGACAGGGGAGGGCTACACCTTC
CASSRDRTGEGYTF
>TRBD2|-|TRBV6-6|TRBJ2-3
TGTGCCAGCACTAGCGGGGCGCCACAGTATTTT
CASTSGAPQYF
>-|-|TRBV2|TRBJ1-3
TGTGCCAGCCAACAGGGAGACACCATATATTTT
CASQQGDTIYF
>-|once|TRBV7-2|TRBJ2-1
TGTGCCAGCAGAGGGACACCCCACAATGAGCAGTTCTTC
CASRGTPHNEQFF
>-|-|TRBV28|TRBJ1-2
TGTGCCAGCACCGACCAGAGGGAAGGCTACACCTTC
CASTDQREGYTF
>-|-|TRBV7-2|TRBJ1-5
TGTGCCAGCAGCTTAGAGAGTAGCAATCAGCCCCAGCATTTT
CASSLESSNQPQHF
>-|-|TRBV7-9|TRBJ2-7
TGTTCCAGCAGACTGGACACCGCCGGGCAGTACTTC
CSSRLDTAGQYF
>-|-|TRBV6-5|TRBJ2-7
TGTGCCAGCAGCTATGACAGGACGACCATATACGAGCAGTACTTC
CASSYDRTTIYEQYF
>TRBD1|-|TRBV5-1|TRBJ2-7
TGCGCCAGCAGCTCGGGACAGGGGTTTAGCGAGCAGTACTTC
CASSSGQGFSEQYF
>TRBD1|-|TRBV15|TRBJ1-1
TGTGCCACCAGCAGAGCGACAGGGAACCCTGAAGCTTTCTTT
CATSRATGNPEAFF
>-|once|TRBV15|TRBJ2-7
TGTGCCACCAGCAGGACCTTCGGGGTCTACGAGCAGTACTTC
CATSRTFGVYEQYF
>TRBD1|-|TRBV13|TRBJ2-7
TGTGCCAGCAGCTCACAGGGGAGATATGACGAGCAGTACTTC
CASSSQGRYDEQYF
>TRBD1|-|TRBV5-1|TRBJ2-7
TGCGCCAGCAGCTTGAGTGGGACAGGGGAGGGCGAGCAGTACTTC
CASSLSGTGEGEQYF
>TRBD1|-|TRBV5-1|TRBJ1-5
TGCGCCAGCAGCATCGGACAGGGCAATCAGCCCCAGCATTTT
CASSIGQGNQPQHF
>-|-|TRBV13|TRBJ2-1
TGTGCCAGCAGCTTAGGACTAGTAAACAATGAGCAGTTCTTC
CASSLGLVNNEQFF
>-|-|TRBV5-5|TRBJ2-1
TGTGCCAGCAGCTATCAGCCGGGAGACGGTGAGCAGTTCTTC
CASSYQPGDGEQFF
>TRBD2|-|TRBV5-4|TRBJ2-2
TGTGCCAGCAGCCCGGGGGGGCCAACCGGGGAGCTGTTTTTT
CASSPGGPTGELFF
>-|-|TRBV30|TRBJ1-5
TGTGCCTGGAGTGTTGGGGGGGATCAGCCCCAGCATTTT
CAWSVGGDQPQHF
>TRBD1|-|TRBV5-4|TRBJ2-3
TGTGCCAGCAGCAAAGGGAGGGGACAGGGGAGCACAGATACGCAGTATTTT
CASSKGRGQGSTDTQYF
>-|-|TRBV6-5|TRBJ1-2
TGTGCCAGCAGTCAGCGGCAGAACTATGGCTACACCTTC
CASSQRQNYGYTF
>TRBD2|-|TRBV10-2|TRBJ2-3
TGCGCCAGCAGTGACCTGATAGCGGGGGGGCGGGATACGCAGTATTTT
CASSDLIAGGRDTQYF
>-|-|TRBV11-2|TRBJ1-6
TGTGCCAGCAGCCCCGAGCGGAGTTCACCCCTCCACTTT
CASSPERSSPLHF
>TRBD1|-|TRBV6-1|TRBJ1-4
TGTGCCAGCAGTGGTCGACAGGGGAGAGAAAAACTGTTTTTT
CASSGRQGREKLFF